The rows below give T cell receptor beta chains drawn from one sample of a study of CD8 T cells in Susac syndrome. A single record per CDR3 protein comes from TCRdb applying MiXCR to the immunoSEQ multiplex PCR reads. The top ten hold 0.095% to 0.12% of the sample, which has tens of thousands of distinct CDR3 sequences, nearly 96% seen once. Sequenced: CD4+ T cells from PBMCs. These receptors came from a human donor with multiple sclerosis. The CDR3 runs from the conserved cysteine through the conserved F or W. The D gene is left open where the match is weak. Where a row states a size, it is once, few, many or the class of an expanded clone; other rows omit it.

J gene,D gene,V gene,clone size,CDR3 protein,CDR3 DNA
TRBJ2-5,TRBD1,TRBV19,once,CASSIGGTGLETQYF,TGTGCCAGTAGTATCGGTGGGACAGGGCTGGAGACCCAGTACTTC
TRBJ2-3,TRBD1,TRBV7-9,NA,CASSPQGATDTQYF,TGTGCCAGCAGCCCCCAGGGGGCTACAGATACGCAGTATTTT
TRBJ2-7,NA,TRBV30,NA,CAWSVAGASYEQYF,TGTGCCTGGAGTGTAGCAGGGGCGTCCTACGAGCAGTACTTC
TRBJ1-5,NA,TRBV12-3/TRBV12-4,NA,CASSLGVRGGEPQHF,TGTGCCAGCAGTTTAGGTGTCAGGGGCGGAGAGCCCCAGCATTTT
TRBJ2-3,TRBD2,TRBV7-9,NA,CASSPLAGGRADTQYF,TGTGCCAGCAGCCCCCTAGCGGGGGGGCGCGCAGATACGCAGTATTTT
TRBJ2-1,TRBD2,TRBV12-3/TRBV12-4,NA,CASSFYSGGYNEQFF,TGTGCCAGCAGTTTTTATAGCGGGGGCTACAATGAGCAGTTCTTC
TRBJ2-3,NA,TRBV4-1,NA,CASSQVATRGPSTDTQYF,TGCGCCAGCAGCCAAGTTGCCACTCGGGGCCCTAGCACAGATACGCAGTATTTT
TRBJ1-2,NA,TRBV12-3/TRBV12-4,NA,CASSFGGHVYGYTF,TGTGCCAGCAGTTTTGGGGGGCACGTCTATGGCTACACCTTC
TRBJ1-2,NA,TRBV7-2,NA,CASSLTLSIYGYTF,TGTGCCAGCAGCTTAACCCTAAGCATCTATGGCTACACCTTC
TRBJ2-5,NA,TRBV6-5,NA,CASSQDWRETQYF,TGTGCCAGCAGCCAGGACTGGAGGGAGACCCAGTACTTC
TRBJ2-3,TRBD1,TRBV12-3/TRBV12-4,NA,CASSPRQGASGTDTQYF,TGTGCCAGCAGTCCTAGACAGGGTGCATCTGGCACAGATACGCAGTATTTT
TRBJ2-1,NA,TRBV12-3/TRBV12-4,NA,CASSLAADNNEQFF,TGTGCCAGCAGTTTAGCGGCAGACAATAATGAGCAGTTCTTC
TRBJ2-1,TRBD1,TRBV11-1,NA,CASSLVGQGYNEQFF,TGTGCCAGCAGCTTAGTCGGACAGGGCTACAATGAGCAGTTCTTC
TRBJ2-1,NA,TRBV11-2,NA,CASSLLLGHEQFF,TGTGCCAGCAGCCTACTACTCGGCCATGAGCAGTTCTTC
TRBJ1-4,NA,TRBV4-1,NA,CASSHRLRDEKLFF,TGCGCCAGCAGCCACAGGTTGAGGGATGAAAAACTGTTTTTT
TRBJ2-7,NA,TRBV4-2,NA,CASSQALTSSSYEQYF,TGTGCCAGCAGCCAAGCTCTGACTTCGAGCTCCTACGAGCAGTACTTC
TRBJ1-5,NA,TRBV3-1,NA,CASSQGRDQPQHF,TGTGCCAGCAGCCAAGGGAGAGACCAGCCCCAGCATTTT
TRBJ2-2,NA,TRBV12-3/TRBV12-4,NA,CASRGQHTGELFF,TGTGCCAGCAGGGGGCAGCACACCGGGGAGCTGTTTTTT
TRBJ2-2,TRBD1,TRBV6-6,NA,CASSLNGQGAGELFF,TGTGCCAGCAGTCTTAACGGACAGGGGGCAGGGGAGCTGTTTTTT
TRBJ2-7,NA,TRBV6-2/TRBV6-3,NA,CASSYSQPYEQYF,TGTGCCAGCAGTTACAGCCAACCCTACGAGCAGTACTTC
TRBJ2-7,NA,TRBV3-1,NA,CASSQEIQTDEQYF,TGTGCCAGCAGCCAAGAGATCCAGACCGACGAGCAGTACTTC
TRBJ1-6,TRBD1,TRBV10-3,NA,CAIRGTGGSYNSPLHF,TGTGCCATCAGAGGGACAGGGGGGTCCTATAATTCACCCCTCCACTTT
TRBJ2-5,NA,TRBV9,NA,CASSVDGGGGPRETQYF,TGTGCCAGCAGCGTAGATGGAGGGGGGGGACCTAGGGAGACCCAGTACTTC
TRBJ1-1,NA,TRBV29-1,NA,CSALPEGRGAFF,TGCAGCGCCCTCCCCGAGGGGAGAGGAGCTTTCTTT
TRBJ1-2,NA,TRBV4-1,once,CASSQDMNGYTF,TGCGCCAGCAGCCAAGATATGAACGGCTACACCTTC
TRBJ2-7,NA,TRBV13,NA,CASSHPGLAYEQYF,TGTGCCAGCAGCCACCCGGGACTGGCTTACGAGCAGTACTTC